Here is one T cell receptor (beta chain) with its context. Its specificity is not known. The entry originates in a study of beta chain features in type 1 diabetes. Turning to the study itself: Age, gender and cell yields were alike across patients and healthy donors. Study results and limitations: Researchers reported that naive, central memory and Treg TCRB repertoires appeared more similar in patients than in healthy donors.

Germline loops: CDR1 SGDLS, CDR2 YYNGEE. The CDR3 extends over 13 amino acids. Trimming took off 4 bases at V and 0 bases at J, with 7 bases between the two ends. A single heparinised blood sample, averaging roughly 100 mL, was obtained per donor. Each of the sorted populations had a purity greater than 98%. The entirety of the isolated RNA underwent reverse transcription, so expressed TCRB transcripts were sequenced. The method was immunoSEQ multiplex PCR; TCRdb's version includes in-frame clones alone and lacks a portion of them. Among 450,000 or so clones listed, around 10% were seen once. The TCR sequence derives from a woman aged 18-35 years in good health. The V and J genes are TRBV9 and TRBJ1-1; D is unresolved. Sequenced: naive CD4+ T cells from blood. CDR3 protein: CASSPGLNTEAFF. CDR3 DNA sequence: TGTGCCAGCAGCCCCGGTCTGAACACTGAAGCTTTCTTT.